A selection of T cell receptor beta chains follows, all from one sample in a study of blood T cell repertoires in COVID-19. Profiled with immunoSEQ multiplex PCR; TCRdb holds only in-frame clones, not every one. This repertoire shows 150,000 or so clones, about four fifths found once; its top ten account for approximately 16%. The sequenced sample was peripheral blood. All receptors come from a human donor with acute or convalescent COVID-19. The donor label of this sample is uncertain. Both conserved end residues are part of each CDR3. D genes are given only for firm matches. Only part of the rows carry a size: once, few, many, or a class if the clone is expanded.

>TRBJ1-3|TRBV6-5|NA|14|NA
TGTGCCAGTCGGGGGGCACTCTCTGGAAACACCATATATTTT
CASRGALSGNTIYF
>TRBJ2-1|TRBV5-5|NA|15|NA
TGTGCCAGCAGCTTGTGGCCAGCGGGCTACAATGAGCAGTTCTTC
CASSLWPAGYNEQFF
>TRBJ2-6|TRBV5-5|NA|15|NA
TGTGCCAGCAGCTTACAGGGCTCTGGGGCCAACGTCCTGACTTTC
CASSLQGSGANVLTF
>TRBJ2-2|TRBV3-1/TRBV3-2|NA|15|NA
TGTGCCAGCAGGATAAGGGGGGGGAACACCGGGGAGCTGTTTTTT
CASRIRGGNTGELFF
>TRBJ1-1|TRBV7-3|NA|14|NA
TGTGCCAGCAGCCCTAACCTATTCAACACTGAAGCTTTCTTT
CASSPNLFNTEAFF
>TRBJ1-3|TRBV6-5|NA|16|NA
TGTGCCAGCAGTTCCCAAGGAGAGGGCTCTGGAAACACCATATATTTT
CASSSQGEGSGNTIYF
>TRBJ1-3|TRBV7-2|NA|15|few
TGTGCCAGCAGCTTCTACAGCGGCTCTGGAAACACCATATATTTT
CASSFYSGSGNTIYF
>TRBJ2-7|TRBV30|TRBD1|15|NA
TGTGCCTGGAGTACGGGGACAGGGGGCCCCTACGAGCAGTACTTC
CAWSTGTGGPYEQYF
>TRBJ1-2|TRBV7-2|NA|14|NA
TGTGCCAGCAGCAAAGACATCTCGGGGAGTAGCTACACCTTC
CASSKDISGSSYTF
>TRBJ1-4|TRBV7-8|TRBD1|14|NA
TGTGCCAGCAGCCAGGACAGGTCGAGCGAAAAACTGTTTTTT
CASSQDRSSEKLFF
>TRBJ1-1|TRBV3-1/TRBV3-2|NA|14|NA
TGTGCCAGCACCGGACACTACATGAACACTGAAGCTTTCTTT
CASTGHYMNTEAFF
>TRBJ1-2|TRBV5-1|TRBD1|16|NA
TGCGCCAGCAGTCAAGGATCCGGCGACAGGGGGACTAGCTACACCTTC
CASSQGSGDRGTSYTF
>TRBJ2-2|TRBV27|NA|17|NA
TGTGCCAGCAGTTTACTAGGACGCGCACGAGGGACCGGGGAGCTGTTTTTT
CASSLLGRARGTGELFF
>TRBJ1-1|TRBV6-4|TRBD1|15|NA
TGTGCCAGCAGTGCCGCTACAGGGGGCTACGCTGAAGCTTTCTTT
CASSAATGGYAEAFF
>TRBJ2-5|TRBV6-1|NA|14|NA
TGTGCCAGCAGTGAAAGGGGGGGGGCCTTGACCCAGTACTTC
CASSERGGALTQYF
>TRBJ1-5|TRBV27|TRBD1|13|NA
TGTGCCAGCAGTTGGGACAGGAATCAGCCCCAGCATTTT
CASSWDRNQPQHF
>TRBJ2-7|TRBV6-2/TRBV6-3|NA|15|few
TGTGCCAGCAGTTCCTTAAACAGGGTTCCCTACGAGCAGTACTTC
CASSSLNRVPYEQYF
>TRBJ1-4|TRBV4-3|NA|16|NA
TGCGCCAGCAGCCAAGCTACGACCAGATGGGGCGAAAAACTGTTTTTT
CASSQATTRWGEKLFF
>TRBJ2-1|TRBV9|NA|13|NA
TGTGCCAGCAGTGTCTGGCCCTACAATGAGCAGTTCTTC
CASSVWPYNEQFF
>TRBJ1-2|TRBV6-6|TRBD1|15|NA
TGTGCCAGCAGCTCCTGGGACAGGGGGTCGGAAGGCTACACCTTC
CASSSWDRGSEGYTF
>TRBJ1-1|TRBV3-1/TRBV3-2|NA|16|few
TGTGCCAGCAGCCCATGGGCAGGGAAGGGGAACACTGAAGCTTTCTTT
CASSPWAGKGNTEAFF
>TRBJ2-7|TRBV7-8|NA|11|NA
TGTGCCAGCAGTACGGCCTACGAGCAGTACTTC
CASSTAYEQYF
>TRBJ1-5|TRBV19|TRBD1|15|few
TGTGCCAGTAGGGGACAGCCAAATAGCAATCAGCCCCAGCATTTT
CASRGQPNSNQPQHF
>TRBJ1-5|TRBV21-1|NA|16|NA
TGTGCCAGCACGATCACGGGGGACAGACTCAATCAGCCCCAGCATTTT
CASTITGDRLNQPQHF
>TRBJ1-3|TRBV5-1|TRBD1|18|NA
TGCGCCAGCAGCCAAAAGACAGGGTCCCCTAGCTCTGGAAACACCATATATTTT
CASSQKTGSPSSGNTIYF
>TRBJ2-2|TRBV9|NA|16|NA
TGTGCCAGCAGCGTATCTGGGGGCTTTGTTACCGGGGAGCTGTTTTTT
CASSVSGGFVTGELFF
>TRBJ2-2|TRBV2|NA|16|NA
TGTGCCAGCAGTGCAACAGGACAGATGAACACCGGGGAGCTGTTTTTT
CASSATGQMNTGELFF
>TRBJ1-6|TRBV27|NA|15|NA
TGTGCCAGCAGTTTAGGGACTTTAGGGGATTCACCCCTCCACTTT
CASSLGTLGDSPLHF
>TRBJ2-5|TRBV28|NA|13|NA
TGTGCCAGCAGTAAGGGGGGGGCTGCTACCCAGTACTTC
CASSKGGAATQYF
>TRBJ2-1|TRBV5-1|TRBD1|16|once
TGCGCCAGCAGCTTGGCCTCTGGGACAGGAAACAATGAGCAGTTCTTC
CASSLASGTGNNEQFF
>TRBJ1-1|TRBV7-9|TRBD1|14|NA
TGTGCCAGCAGCATCGCGGGACAGAGGGCTGAAGCTTTCTTT
CASSIAGQRAEAFF
>TRBJ2-2|TRBV7-6|TRBD1|15|NA
TGTGCCAGCAGCGCCCGACAGGGGAACACCGGGGAGCTGTTTTTT
CASSARQGNTGELFF
>TRBJ2-2|TRBV11-2|NA|16|NA
TGTGCCAGCAGCTTAGATACCAGGGCGTCCACCGGGGAGCTGTTTTTT
CASSLDTRASTGELFF
>TRBJ1-1|TRBV6-5|NA|15|few
TGTGCCAGCAGTTACTCGAGGTCCGGGAACACTGAAGCTTTCTTT
CASSYSRSGNTEAFF
>TRBJ1-2|TRBV4-1|TRBD1|20|NA
TGCGCCAGCAGCCAAGTTCAAGTCCTATCAGGGGGCCGGACTTACTATGGCTACACCTTC
CASSQVQVLSGGRTYYGYTF
>TRBJ2-1|TRBV19|TRBD1|15|NA
TGTGCCAGTAGTATTAGGACAGGGGGCATGGATGAGCAGTTCTTC
CASSIRTGGMDEQFF
>TRBJ2-7|TRBV11-2|NA|16|NA
TGTGCCAGCAGCTTAGCTACTGGGCGTTCTAGGGGCGAGCAGTACTTC
CASSLATGRSRGEQYF
>TRBJ1-1|TRBV10-2|NA|11|NA
TGCGCCAGCGGTCGGGGGGATGAAGCTTTCTTT
CASGRGDEAFF
>TRBJ1-2|TRBV29-1|NA|9|NA
TGCAGCGTTGAGGCTGGCTACACCTTC
CSVEAGYTF
>TRBJ1-4|TRBV19|TRBD1|14|NA
TGTGCCAGTAACGACAGGGGGCGTCGGGAAAAACTGTTTTTT
CASNDRGRREKLFF
>TRBJ2-1|TRBV7-2|NA|15|NA
TGTGCCAGCAGCTTAGAAGCGGTGTCGAACAATGAGCAGTTCTTC
CASSLEAVSNNEQFF
>TRBJ1-1|TRBV19|NA|13|NA
TGTGCCAGTTCCACAGGTAGAAACACTGAAGCTTTCTTT
CASSTGRNTEAFF
>TRBJ1-6|TRBV19|NA|16|NA
NA
CASSLSFGEGNSPLHF
>TRBJ1-2|TRBV6-4|TRBD1|15|NA
TGTGCCAGCAGTGACACTATAGGGACAGGGAGTGGCTACACCTTC
CASSDTIGTGSGYTF
>TRBJ1-1|TRBV27|NA|15|NA
TGTGCCAGCAGTTTTACAGGACCTGGGGACACTGAAGCTTTCTTT
CASSFTGPGDTEAFF
>TRBJ1-4|TRBV4-2|TRBD1|14|NA
TGTGCCAGCAGCCCGGGACAGGGTCATGAAAAACTGTTTTTT
CASSPGQGHEKLFF
>TRBJ1-1|TRBV30|TRBD1|16|few
TGTGCCTGGAGTGTACCTACAGGGGGCCCGAACACTGAAGCTTTCTTT
CAWSVPTGGPNTEAFF
>TRBJ1-1|TRBV6-5|NA|16|NA
TGTGCCAGCAGTTACTACCAGACAGTAAAAATCACTGAAGCTTTCTTT
CASSYYQTVKITEAFF